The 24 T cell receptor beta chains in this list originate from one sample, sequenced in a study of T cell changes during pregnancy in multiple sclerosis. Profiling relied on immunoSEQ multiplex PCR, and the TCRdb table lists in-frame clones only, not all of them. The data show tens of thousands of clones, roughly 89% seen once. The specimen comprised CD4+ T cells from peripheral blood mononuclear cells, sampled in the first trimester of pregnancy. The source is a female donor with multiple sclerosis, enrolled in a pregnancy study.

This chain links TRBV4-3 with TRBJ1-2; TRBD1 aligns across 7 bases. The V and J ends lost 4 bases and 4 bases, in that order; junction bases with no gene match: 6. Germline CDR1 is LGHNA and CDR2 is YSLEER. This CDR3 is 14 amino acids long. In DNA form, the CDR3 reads TGCGCCAGCAGCCCGGAGACAGGGTCCTATGGCTACACCTTC. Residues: CASSPETGSYGYTF.

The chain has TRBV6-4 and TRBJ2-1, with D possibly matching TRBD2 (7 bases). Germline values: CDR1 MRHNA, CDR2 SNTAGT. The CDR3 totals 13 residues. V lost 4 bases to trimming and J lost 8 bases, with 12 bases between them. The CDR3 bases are TGTGCCAGCAGTGGGGGGGGGCACTATGAGCAGTTCTTC. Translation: CASSGGGHYEQFF.

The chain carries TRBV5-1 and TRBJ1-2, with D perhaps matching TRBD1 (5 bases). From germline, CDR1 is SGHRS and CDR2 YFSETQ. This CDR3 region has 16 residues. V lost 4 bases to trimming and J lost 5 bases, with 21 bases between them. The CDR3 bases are TGCGCCAGCAGCCCGGGGGAAGCGAGCAACTTTTATGGCTACACCTTC. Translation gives CASSPGEASNFYGYTF.

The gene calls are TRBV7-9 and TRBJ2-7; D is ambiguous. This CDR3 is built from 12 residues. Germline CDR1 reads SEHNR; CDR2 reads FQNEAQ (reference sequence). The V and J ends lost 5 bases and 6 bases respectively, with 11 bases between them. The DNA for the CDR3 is TGTGCCAGCAGCCCCTGGGCTCCCGAGCAGTACTTC. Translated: CASSPWAPEQYF.

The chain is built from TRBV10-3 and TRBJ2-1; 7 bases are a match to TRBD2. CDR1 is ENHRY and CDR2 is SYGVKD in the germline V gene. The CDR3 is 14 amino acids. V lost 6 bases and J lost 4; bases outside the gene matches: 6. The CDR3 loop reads CAIRAGRTYNEQFF. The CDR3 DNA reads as TGTGCCATCAGAGCGGGACGGACTTACAATGAGCAGTTCTTC.

CDR3 residues: CASSRRLAGGRNEQFF. Here the CDR3 DNA reads TGTGCCAGCAGCCGCCGACTAGCGGGAGGGAGGAATGAGCAGTTCTTC. The chain joins TRBV7-9 to TRBJ2-1, with TRBD2 matching over 14 bases. V gave up 5 bases and J gave up 7 bases; unmatched junction bases: 7. The CDR3 is 16 residues long. Germline V gene data show CDR1 as SEHNR and CDR2 as FQNEAQ (reference sequence).

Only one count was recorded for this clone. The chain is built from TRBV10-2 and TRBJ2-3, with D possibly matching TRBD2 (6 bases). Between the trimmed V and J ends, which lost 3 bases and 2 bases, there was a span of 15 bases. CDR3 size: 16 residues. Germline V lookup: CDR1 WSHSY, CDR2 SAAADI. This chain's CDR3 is CASSDSGRYFTDTQYF. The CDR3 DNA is TGCGCCAGCAGTGACTCGGGGAGGTATTTCACAGATACGCAGTATTTT.

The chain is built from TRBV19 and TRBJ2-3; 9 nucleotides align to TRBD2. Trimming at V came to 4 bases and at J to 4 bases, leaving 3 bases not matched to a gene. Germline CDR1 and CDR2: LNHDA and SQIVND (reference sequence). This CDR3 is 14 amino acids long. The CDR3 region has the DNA TGTGCCAGTAGTACGCTAGCGGGATCAGATACGCAGTATTTT. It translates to CASSTLAGSDTQYF.

The CDR3 region has the DNA TGTGCCAGCAGCCTTGTAAGGGAAAGCAGCCTAGGGGTGGGTGGTACGCAGTATTTT. Amino acid sequence: CASSLVRESSLGVGGTQYF. The rearrangement joins TRBV27 to TRBJ2-3; tentative D call: TRBD1 (5 bases). CDR3 length: 19 amino acids. In germline, CDR1 is MNHEY, CDR2 SMNVEV (reference sequence). V lost 6 bases and J lost 8, with 33 bases in between.

CDR3 nucleotide sequence: TGCGCCGGCACTAGCGGGGCAACCTACGAGCAGTACTTC. It codes for CAGTSGATYEQYF. The chain recombines TRBV23-1 with TRBJ2-7; 10 bases map to TRBD2. TRBV23-1 counts as an open reading frame of uncertain function. V gave up 11 bases and J gave up 2 bases; unmatched junction bases: 6. The CDR3 has 13 amino acids.

The CDR3 bases are TGTGCCAGCAGCGCCGCAGGGGGAACGTTGATGAACACTGAAGCTTTCTTT. This gives the protein CASSAAGGTLMNTEAFF. This chain uses TRBV5-4 with TRBJ1-1, with 7 bases lining up with TRBD1. The CDR3 has 17 amino acids. V lost 4 bases, J lost 0 bases, and 12 bases stayed unmatched. Germline loops: CDR1 SGHNT, CDR2 YYREEE (reference sequence).

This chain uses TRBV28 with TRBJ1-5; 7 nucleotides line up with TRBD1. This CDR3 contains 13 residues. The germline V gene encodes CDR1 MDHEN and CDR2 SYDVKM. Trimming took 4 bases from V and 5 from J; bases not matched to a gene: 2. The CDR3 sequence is CASSSRGDQPQHF. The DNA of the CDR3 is TGTGCCAGCAGTTCCAGGGGGGATCAGCCCCAGCATTTT.

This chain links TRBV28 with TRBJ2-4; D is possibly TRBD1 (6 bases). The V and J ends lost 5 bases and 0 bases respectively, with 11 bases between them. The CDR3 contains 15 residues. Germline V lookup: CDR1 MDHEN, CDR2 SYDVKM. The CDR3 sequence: CASSPLRGAKNIQYF. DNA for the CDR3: TGTGCCAGCAGTCCCCTCAGGGGAGCCAAAAACATTCAGTACTTC.

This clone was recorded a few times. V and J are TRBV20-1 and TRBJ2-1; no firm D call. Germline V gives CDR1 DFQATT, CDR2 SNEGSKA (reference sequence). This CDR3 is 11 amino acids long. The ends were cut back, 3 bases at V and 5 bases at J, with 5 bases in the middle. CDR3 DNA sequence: TGCAGTGCTAGCCGTAACAATGAGCAGTTCTTC. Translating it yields CSASRNNEQFF.

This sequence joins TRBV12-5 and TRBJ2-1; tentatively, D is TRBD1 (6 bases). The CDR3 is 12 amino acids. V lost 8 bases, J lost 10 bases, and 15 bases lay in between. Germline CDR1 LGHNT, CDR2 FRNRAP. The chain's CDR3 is CASILGAREQFF. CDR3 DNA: TGTGCTAGTATCTTGGGGGCACGGGAGCAGTTCTTC.

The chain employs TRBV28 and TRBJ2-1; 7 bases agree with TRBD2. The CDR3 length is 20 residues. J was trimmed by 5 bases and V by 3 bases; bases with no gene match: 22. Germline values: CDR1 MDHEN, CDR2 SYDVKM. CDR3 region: CASSFPRSVWGGSQDNEQFF. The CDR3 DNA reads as TGTGCCAGCAGTTTTCCGAGGTCGGTTTGGGGCGGGAGTCAGGACAATGAGCAGTTCTTC.

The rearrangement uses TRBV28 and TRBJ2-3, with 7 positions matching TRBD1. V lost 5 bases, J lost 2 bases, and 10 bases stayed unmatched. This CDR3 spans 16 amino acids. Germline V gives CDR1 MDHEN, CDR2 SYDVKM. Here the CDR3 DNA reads TGTGCCAGCAGTCCCGGGACAGACGCCTACACAGATACGCAGTATTTT. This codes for CASSPGTDAYTDTQYF.

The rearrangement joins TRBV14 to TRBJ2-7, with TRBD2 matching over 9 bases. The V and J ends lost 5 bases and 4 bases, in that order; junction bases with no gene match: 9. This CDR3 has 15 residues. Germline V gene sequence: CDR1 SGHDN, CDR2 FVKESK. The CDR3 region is CASSIGLAKTYEQYF. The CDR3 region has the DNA TGTGCCAGCAGCATAGGACTAGCGAAAACTTACGAGCAGTACTTC.

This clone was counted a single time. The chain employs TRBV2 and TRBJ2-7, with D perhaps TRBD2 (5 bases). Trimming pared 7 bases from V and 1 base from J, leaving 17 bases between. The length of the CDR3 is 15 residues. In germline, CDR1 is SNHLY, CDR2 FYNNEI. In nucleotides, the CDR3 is TGTGCCAGCAAACATTGGGGAGAAGGTTCCTACGAGCAGTACTTC. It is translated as CASKHWGEGSYEQYF. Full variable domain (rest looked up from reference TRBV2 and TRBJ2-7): EPEVTQTPSHQVTQMGQEVILRCVPISNHLYFYWYRQILGQKVEFLVSFYNNEISEKSEIFDDQFSVERPDGSNFTLKIRSTKLEDSAMYFCASKHWGEGSYEQYFGPGTRLTVT.

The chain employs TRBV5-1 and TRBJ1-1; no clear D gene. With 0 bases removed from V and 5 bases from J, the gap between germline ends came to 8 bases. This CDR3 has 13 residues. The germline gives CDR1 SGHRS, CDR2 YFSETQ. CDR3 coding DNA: TGCGCCAGCAGCTTGGTCCCGGGGACTGAAGCTTTCTTT. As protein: CASSLVPGTEAFF. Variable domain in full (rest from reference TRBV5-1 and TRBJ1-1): KAGVTQTPRYLIKTRGQQVTLSCSPISGHRSVSWYQQTPGQGLQFLFEYFSETQRNKGNFPGRFSGRQFSNSRSEMNVSTLELGDSALYLCASSLVPGTEAFFGQGTRLTVV.

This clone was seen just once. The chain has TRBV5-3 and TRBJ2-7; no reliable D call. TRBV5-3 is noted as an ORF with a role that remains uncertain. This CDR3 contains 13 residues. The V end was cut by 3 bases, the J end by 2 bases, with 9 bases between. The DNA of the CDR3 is TGTGCCAGAAGCTCAGATATGACCTACGAGCAGTACTTC. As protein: CARSSDMTYEQYF.

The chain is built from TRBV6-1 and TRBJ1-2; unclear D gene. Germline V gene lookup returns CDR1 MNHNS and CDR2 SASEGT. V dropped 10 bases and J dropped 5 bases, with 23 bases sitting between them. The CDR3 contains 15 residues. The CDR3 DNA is TGTGCCATCGCTAGTAGTACCGGGTCCAATTATGGCTACACCTTC. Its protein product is CAIASSTGSNYGYTF.

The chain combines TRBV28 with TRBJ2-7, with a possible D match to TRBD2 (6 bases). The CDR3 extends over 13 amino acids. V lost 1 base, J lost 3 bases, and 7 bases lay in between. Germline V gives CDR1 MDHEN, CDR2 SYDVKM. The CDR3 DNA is TGTGCCAGCAGTTTATTGACTAGCTACGAGCAGTACTTC. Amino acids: CASSLLTSYEQYF.

The CDR3 reads CASSLMGTVIGTIYF. CDR3 nucleotides: TGTGCCAGCAGCTTAATGGGGACAGTTATTGGGACCATATATTTT. The chain recombines TRBV7-2 with TRBJ1-3, with TRBD1 identical over 7 bases. V was pared by 2 bases and J by 10 bases, with 11 bases of the junction left unmatched. CDR1 SGHTA and CDR2 FQGNSA come from the germline V gene. The CDR3 extends over 15 amino acids. Full variable domain (outside the CDR3, taken from reference TRBV7-2 and TRBJ1-3): GAGVSQSPSNKVTEKGKDVELRCDPISGHTALYWYRQSLGQGLEFLIYFQGNSAPDKSGLPSDRFSAERTGGSVSTLTIQRTQQEDSAVYLCASSLMGTVIGTIYFGEGSWLTVV.